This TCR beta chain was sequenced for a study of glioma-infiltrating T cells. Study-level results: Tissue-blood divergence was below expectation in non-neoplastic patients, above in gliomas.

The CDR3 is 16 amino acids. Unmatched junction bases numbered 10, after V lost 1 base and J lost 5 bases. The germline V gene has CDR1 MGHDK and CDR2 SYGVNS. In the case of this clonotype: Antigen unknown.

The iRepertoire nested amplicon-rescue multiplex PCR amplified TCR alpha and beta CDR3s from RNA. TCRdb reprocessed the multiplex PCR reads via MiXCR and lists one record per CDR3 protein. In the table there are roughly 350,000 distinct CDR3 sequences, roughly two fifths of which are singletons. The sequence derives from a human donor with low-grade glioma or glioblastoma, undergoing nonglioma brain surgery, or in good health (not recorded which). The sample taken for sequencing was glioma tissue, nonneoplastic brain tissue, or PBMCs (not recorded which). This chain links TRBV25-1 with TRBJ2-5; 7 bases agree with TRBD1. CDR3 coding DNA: TGTGCCAGCAGTGAATTTGGCAGGGGGTTTTCGGAGACCCAGTACTTC. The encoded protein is CASSEFGRGFSETQYF.